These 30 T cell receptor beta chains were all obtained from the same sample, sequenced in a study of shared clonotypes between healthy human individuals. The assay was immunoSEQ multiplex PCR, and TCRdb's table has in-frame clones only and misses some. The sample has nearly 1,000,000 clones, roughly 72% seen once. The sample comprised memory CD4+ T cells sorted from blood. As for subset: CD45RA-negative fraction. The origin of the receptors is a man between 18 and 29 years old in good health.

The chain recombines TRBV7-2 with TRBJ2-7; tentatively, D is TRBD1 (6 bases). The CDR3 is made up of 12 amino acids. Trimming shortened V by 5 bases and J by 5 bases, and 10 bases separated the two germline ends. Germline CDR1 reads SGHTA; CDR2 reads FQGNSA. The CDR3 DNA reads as TGTGCCAGCAGCCACTCAGGGGACGAGCAGTACTTC. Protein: CASSHSGDEQYF. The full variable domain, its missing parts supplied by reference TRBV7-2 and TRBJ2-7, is GAGVSQSPSNKVTEKGKDVELRCDPISGHTALYWYRQSLGQGLEFLIYFQGNSAPDKSGLPSDRFSAERTGGSVSTLTIQRTQQEDSAVYLCASSHSGDEQYFGPGTRLTVT.

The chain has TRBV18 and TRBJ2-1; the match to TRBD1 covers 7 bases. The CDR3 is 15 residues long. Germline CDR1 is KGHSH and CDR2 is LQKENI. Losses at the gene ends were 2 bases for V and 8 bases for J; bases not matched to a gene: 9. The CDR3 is CASSPTRQGGDEQFF. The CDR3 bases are TGTGCCAGCTCACCAACACGACAGGGTGGCGATGAGCAGTTCTTC.

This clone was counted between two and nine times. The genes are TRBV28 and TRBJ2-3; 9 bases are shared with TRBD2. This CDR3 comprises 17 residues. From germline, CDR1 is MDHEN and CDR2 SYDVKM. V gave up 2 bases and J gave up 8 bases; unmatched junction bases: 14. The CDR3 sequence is CASSLEGGLAGRGTQYF. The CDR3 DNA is TGTGCCAGCAGTTTAGAAGGTGGGCTAGCGGGAAGAGGTACGCAGTATTTT. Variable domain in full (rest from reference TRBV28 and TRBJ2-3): DVKVTQSSRYLVKRTGEKVFLECVQDMDHENMFWYRQDPGLGLRLIYFSYDVKMKEKGDIPEGYSVSREKKERFSLILESASTNQTSMYLCASSLEGGLAGRGTQYFGPGTRLTVL.

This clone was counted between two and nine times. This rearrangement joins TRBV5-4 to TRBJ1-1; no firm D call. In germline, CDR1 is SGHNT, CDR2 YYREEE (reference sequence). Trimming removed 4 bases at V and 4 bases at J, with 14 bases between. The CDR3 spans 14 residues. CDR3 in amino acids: CASSPGERSTEAFF. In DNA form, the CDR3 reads TGTGCCAGCAGCCCCGGGGAAAGAAGCACTGAAGCTTTCTTT.

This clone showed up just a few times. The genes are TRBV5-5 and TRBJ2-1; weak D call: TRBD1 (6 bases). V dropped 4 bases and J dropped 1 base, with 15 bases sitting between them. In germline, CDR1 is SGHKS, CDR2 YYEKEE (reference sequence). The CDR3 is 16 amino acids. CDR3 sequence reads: CASSTYTGKSYNEQFF. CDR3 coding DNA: TGTGCCAGCAGCACTTATACAGGGAAATCCTACAATGAGCAGTTCTTC. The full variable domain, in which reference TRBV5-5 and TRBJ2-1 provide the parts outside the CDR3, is DAGVTQSPTHLIKTRGQQVTLRCSPISGHKSVSWYQQVLGQGPQFIFQYYEKEERGRGNFPDRFSARQFPNYSSELNVNALLLGDSALYLCASSTYTGKSYNEQFFGPGTRLTVL.

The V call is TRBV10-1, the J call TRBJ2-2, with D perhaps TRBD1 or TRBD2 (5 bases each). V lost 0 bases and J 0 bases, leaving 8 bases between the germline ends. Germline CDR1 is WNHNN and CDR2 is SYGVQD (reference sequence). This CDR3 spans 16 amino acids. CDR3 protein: CASSESGPSNTGELFF. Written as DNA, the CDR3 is TGCGCCAGCAGTGAGTCGGGACCGTCGAACACCGGGGAGCTGTTTTTT.

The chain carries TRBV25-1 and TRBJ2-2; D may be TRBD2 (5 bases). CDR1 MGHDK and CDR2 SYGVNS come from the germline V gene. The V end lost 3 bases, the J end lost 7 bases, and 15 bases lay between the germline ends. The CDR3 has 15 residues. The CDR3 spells CASSDPRVGNGELFF. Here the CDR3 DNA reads TGTGCCAGCAGTGATCCGCGGGTGGGGAACGGGGAGCTGTTTTTT. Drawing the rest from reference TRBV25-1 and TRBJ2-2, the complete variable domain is EADIYQTPRYLVIGTGKKITLECSQTMGHDKMYWYQQDPGMELHLIHYSYGVNSTEKGDLSSESTVSRIRTEHFPLTLESARPSHTSQYLCASSDPRVGNGELFFGEGSRLTVL.

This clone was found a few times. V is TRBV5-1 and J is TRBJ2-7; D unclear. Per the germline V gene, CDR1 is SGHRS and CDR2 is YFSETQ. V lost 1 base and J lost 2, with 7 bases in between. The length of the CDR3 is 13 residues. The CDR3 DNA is TGCGCCAGCAGCTTGATACCCGCCTACGAGCAGTACTTC. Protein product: CASSLIPAYEQYF.

Here the CDR3 reads CASSERGLPPQHF. DNA for the CDR3: TGTGCCAGCAGTGAACGGGGTCTACCACCCCAGCATTTT. The rearrangement uses TRBV2 and TRBJ1-5, with D hard to call. Trimming left V 2 bases short and J 10 bases short, with 12 bases between. The CDR3 is 13 residues long. Germline assignment: CDR1 SNHLY and CDR2 FYNNEI.

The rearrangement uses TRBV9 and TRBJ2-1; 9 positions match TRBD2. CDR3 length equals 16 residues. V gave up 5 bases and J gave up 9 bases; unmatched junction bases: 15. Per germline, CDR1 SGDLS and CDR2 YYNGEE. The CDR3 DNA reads TGTGCCAGCAGTCGACTTATAGCGGGAGCTGGTGGTGAGCAGTTCTTC. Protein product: CASSRLIAGAGGEQFF. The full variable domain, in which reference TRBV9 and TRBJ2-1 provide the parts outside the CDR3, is DSGVTQTPKHLITATGQRVTLRCSPRSGDLSVYWYQQSLDQGLQFLIQYYNGEERAKGNILERFSAQQFPDLHSELNLSSLELGDSALYFCASSRLIAGAGGEQFFGPGTRLTVL.

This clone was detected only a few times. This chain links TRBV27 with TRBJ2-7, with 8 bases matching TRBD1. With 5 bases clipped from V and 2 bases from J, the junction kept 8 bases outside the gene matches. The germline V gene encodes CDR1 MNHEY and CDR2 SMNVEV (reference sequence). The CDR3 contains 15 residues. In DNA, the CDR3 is TGTGCCAGCAGTCCCGGACAGGGAGGCCCCTACGAGCAGTACTTC. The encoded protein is CASSPGQGGPYEQYF.

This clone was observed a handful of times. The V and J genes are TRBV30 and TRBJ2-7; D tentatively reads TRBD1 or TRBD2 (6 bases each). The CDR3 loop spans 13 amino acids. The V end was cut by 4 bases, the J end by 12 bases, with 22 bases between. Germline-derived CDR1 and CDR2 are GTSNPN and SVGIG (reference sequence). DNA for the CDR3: TGTGCCTGGATTCTCCTTTGGGGGGCGCGGAGGTACTTC. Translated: CAWILLWGARRYF.

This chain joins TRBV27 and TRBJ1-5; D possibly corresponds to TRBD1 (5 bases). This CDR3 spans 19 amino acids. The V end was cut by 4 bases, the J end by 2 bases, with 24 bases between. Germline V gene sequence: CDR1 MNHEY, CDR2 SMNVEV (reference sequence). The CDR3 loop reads CASSWFRRRAARCNQPQHF. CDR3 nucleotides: TGTGCCAGCAGTTGGTTTAGGCGCAGGGCGGCTAGGTGCAATCAGCCCCAGCATTTT.

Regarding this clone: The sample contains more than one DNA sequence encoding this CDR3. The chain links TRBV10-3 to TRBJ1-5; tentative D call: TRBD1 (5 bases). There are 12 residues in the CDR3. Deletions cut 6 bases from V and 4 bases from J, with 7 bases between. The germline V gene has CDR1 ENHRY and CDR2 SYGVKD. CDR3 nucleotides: TGTGCCATCAGCGACAGTAATCAGCCCCAGCATTTT. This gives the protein CAISDSNQPQHF.

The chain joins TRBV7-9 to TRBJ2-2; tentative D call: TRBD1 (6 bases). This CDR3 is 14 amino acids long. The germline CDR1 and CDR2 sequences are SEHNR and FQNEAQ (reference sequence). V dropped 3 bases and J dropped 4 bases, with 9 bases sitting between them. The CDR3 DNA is TGTGCCAGCAGCTTGAACAGGGTCACCGGGGAGCTGTTTTTT. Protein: CASSLNRVTGELFF.

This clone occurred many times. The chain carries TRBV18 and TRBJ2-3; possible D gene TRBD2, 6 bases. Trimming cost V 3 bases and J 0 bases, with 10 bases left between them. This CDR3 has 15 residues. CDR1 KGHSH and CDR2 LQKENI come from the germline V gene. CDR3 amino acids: CASSPGLSSTDTQYF. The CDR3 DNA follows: TGTGCCAGCTCACCCGGACTATCCAGCACAGATACGCAGTATTTT.

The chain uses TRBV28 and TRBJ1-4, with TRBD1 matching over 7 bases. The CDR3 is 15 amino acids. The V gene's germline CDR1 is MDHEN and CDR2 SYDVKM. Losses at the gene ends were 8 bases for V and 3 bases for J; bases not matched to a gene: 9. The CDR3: CASRNPQGANEKLFF. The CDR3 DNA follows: TGTGCCAGCCGAAATCCCCAGGGGGCTAATGAAAAACTGTTTTTT.

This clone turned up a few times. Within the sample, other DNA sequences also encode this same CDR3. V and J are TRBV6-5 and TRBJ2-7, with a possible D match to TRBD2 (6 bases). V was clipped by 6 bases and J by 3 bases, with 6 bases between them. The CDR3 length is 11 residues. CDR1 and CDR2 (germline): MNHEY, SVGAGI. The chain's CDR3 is CASRTSYEQYF. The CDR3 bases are TGTGCCAGCAGGACTAGCTACGAGCAGTACTTC.

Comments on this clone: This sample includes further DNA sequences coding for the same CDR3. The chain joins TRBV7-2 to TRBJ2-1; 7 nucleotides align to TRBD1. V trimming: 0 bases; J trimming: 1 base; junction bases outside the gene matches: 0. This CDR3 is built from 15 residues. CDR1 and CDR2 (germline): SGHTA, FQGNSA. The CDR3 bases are TGTGCCAGCAGCTTAGCACAGGGGTCCTACAATGAGCAGTTCTTC. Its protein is CASSLAQGSYNEQFF.

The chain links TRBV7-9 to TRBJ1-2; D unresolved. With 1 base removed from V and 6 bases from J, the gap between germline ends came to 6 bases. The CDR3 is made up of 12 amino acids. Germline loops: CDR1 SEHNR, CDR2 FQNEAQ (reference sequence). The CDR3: CASSLDNNGYTF. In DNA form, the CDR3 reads TGTGCCAGCAGCTTAGACAACAATGGCTACACCTTC.

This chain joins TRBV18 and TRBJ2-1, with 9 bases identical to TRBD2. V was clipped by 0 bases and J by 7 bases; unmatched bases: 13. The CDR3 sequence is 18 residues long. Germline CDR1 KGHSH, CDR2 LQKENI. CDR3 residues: CASSPPLAGEHSINEQFF. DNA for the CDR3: TGTGCCAGCTCACCACCGTTAGCGGGAGAGCACTCGATTAATGAGCAGTTCTTC. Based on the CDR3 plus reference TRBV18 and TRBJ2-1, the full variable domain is NAGVMQNPRHLVRRRGQEARLRCSPMKGHSHVYWYRQLPEEGLKFMVYLQKENIIDESGMPKERFSAEFPKEGPSILRIQQVVRGDSAAYFCASSPPLAGEHSINEQFFGPGTRLTVL.

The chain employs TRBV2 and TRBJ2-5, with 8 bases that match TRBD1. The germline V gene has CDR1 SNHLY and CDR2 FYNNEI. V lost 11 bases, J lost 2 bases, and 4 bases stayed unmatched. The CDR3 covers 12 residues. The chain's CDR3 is CASDRDQETQYF. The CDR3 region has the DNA TGTGCCTCGGACAGGGATCAAGAGACCCAGTACTTC. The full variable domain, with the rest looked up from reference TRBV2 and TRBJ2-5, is EPEVTQTPSHQVTQMGQEVILRCVPISNHLYFYWYRQILGQKVEFLVSFYNNEISEKSEIFDDQFSVERPDGSNFTLKIRSTKLEDSAMYFCASDRDQETQYFGPGTRLLVL.

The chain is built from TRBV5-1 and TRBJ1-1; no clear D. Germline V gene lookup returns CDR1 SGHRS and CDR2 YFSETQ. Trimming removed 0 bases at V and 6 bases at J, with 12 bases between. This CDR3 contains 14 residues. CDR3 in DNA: TGCGCCAGCAGCTTGGCCGATGGCGGCTCTGAAGCTTTCTTT. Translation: CASSLADGGSEAFF.

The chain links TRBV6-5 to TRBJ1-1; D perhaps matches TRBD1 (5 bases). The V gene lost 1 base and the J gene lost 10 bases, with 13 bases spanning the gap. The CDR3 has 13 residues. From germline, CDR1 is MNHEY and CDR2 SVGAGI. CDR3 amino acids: CASSYWVGQGAFF. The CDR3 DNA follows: TGTGCCAGCAGTTACTGGGTGGGGCAAGGAGCTTTCTTT.

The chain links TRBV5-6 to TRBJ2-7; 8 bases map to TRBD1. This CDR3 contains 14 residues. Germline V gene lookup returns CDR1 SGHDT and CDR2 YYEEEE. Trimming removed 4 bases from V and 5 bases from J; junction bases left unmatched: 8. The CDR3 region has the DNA TGTGCCAGCAGCCCGCCGGGACAGGCCCACGAGCAGTACTTC. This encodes CASSPPGQAHEQYF.

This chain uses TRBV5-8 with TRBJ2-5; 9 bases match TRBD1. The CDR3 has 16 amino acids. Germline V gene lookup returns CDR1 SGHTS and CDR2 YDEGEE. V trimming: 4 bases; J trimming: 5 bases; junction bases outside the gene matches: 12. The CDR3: CASSLYRGQGSETQYF. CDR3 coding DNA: TGTGCCAGCAGCCTGTACAGGGGGCAAGGGTCCGAGACCCAGTACTTC.

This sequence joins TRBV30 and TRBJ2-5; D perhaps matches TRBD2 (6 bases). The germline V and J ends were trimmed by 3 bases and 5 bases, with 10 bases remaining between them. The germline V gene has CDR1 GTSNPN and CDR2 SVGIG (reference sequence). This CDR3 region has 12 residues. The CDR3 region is CAWSGGAETQYF. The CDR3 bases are TGTGCCTGGAGCGGGGGAGCGGAGACCCAGTACTTC.

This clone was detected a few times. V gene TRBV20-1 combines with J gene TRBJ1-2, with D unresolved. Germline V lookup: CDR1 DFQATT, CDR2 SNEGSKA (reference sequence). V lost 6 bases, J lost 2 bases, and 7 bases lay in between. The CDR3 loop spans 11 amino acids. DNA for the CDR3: TGCAGTGCCCCACAGAACTATGGCTACACCTTC. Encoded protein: CSAPQNYGYTF.

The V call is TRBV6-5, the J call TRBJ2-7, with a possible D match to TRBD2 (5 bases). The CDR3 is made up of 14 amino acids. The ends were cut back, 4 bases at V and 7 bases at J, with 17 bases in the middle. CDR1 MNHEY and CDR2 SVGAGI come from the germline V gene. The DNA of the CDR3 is TGTGCCAGCAGTTTAGGACTTCTCTCCCTGGAGCAGTACTTC. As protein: CASSLGLLSLEQYF.

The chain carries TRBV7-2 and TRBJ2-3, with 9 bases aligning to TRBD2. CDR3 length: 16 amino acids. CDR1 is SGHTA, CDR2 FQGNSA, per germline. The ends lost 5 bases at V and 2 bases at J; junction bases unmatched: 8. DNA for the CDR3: TGTGCCAGCAGCATACGGACTAGCGTAGACACAGATACGCAGTATTTT. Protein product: CASSIRTSVDTDTQYF.